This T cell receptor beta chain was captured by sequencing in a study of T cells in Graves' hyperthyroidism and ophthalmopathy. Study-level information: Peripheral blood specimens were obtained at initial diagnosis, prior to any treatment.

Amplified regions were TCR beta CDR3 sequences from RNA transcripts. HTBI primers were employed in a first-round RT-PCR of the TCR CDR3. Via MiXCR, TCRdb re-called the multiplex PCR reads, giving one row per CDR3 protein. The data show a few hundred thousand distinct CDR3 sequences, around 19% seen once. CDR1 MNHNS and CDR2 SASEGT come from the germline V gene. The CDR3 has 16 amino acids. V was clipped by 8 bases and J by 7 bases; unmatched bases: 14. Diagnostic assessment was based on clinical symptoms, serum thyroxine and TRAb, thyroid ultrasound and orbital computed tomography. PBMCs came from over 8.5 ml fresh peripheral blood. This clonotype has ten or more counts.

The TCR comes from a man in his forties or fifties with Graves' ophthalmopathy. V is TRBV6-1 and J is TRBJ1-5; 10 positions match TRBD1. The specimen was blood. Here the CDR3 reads CASALKRDRGLQPQHF. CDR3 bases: TGTGCCAGCGCCCTGAAACGGGACAGGGGTTTGCAGCCCCAGCATTTT.